This TCR beta chain was documented in a study of blood T cell repertoires in COVID-19. This clone was seen once. Original methodology: Quantification of nucleated cells was approximated via reference gene primer amplification. Clones were read by immunoSEQ multiplex PCR, and TCRdb kept only the in-frame ones, dropping some. That table supplies the V and J calls and clone size; D and trimming were determined from the DNA. The table includes about 160,000 clones, approximately 83% detected once. Trimming shortened V by 0 bases and J by 2 bases, and 11 bases separated the two germline ends. Germline V gene sequence: CDR1 LGHNA, CDR2 YSLEER. This CDR3 contains 16 residues.

Material for sequencing was peripheral blood. The J gene is TRBJ2-4, the V gene TRBV4-3; D possibly corresponds to TRBD1 (6 bases). The receptor was derived from a man between 65 and 80 years old with acute or convalescent COVID-19. This CDR3 is CASSQESGETKNIQYF. CDR3 bases: TGCGCCAGCAGCCAAGAATCAGGGGAGACCAAAAACATTCAGTACTTC.